Presented here are 26 T cell receptor beta chains from one specimen sequenced in a study of blood T cell repertoires in COVID-19. The protocol was immunoSEQ multiplex PCR, while the TCRdb copy is restricted to in-frame clones and leaves out a portion. The table shows about 100,000 clones, with roughly 87% occurring only once. What was sequenced was peripheral blood. These receptors came from a man aged 25-45 years in a cohort sampled during active COVID-19.

This sequence joins TRBV28 and TRBJ2-3, with 12 nucleotides matching TRBD2. Germline trimming cut 3 bases from V and 7 bases from J; bases unmatched to any gene: 2. Looked up from germline, CDR1 is MDHEN and CDR2 is SYDVKM. The CDR3 contains 14 residues. Written as DNA, the CDR3 is TGTGCCAGCAGTTTGACTAGCGGGGGAAATACGCAGTATTTT. Amino acids: CASSLTSGGNTQYF.

The gene calls are TRBV9 and TRBJ1-6; 9 bases are a match to TRBD1. Looked up from germline, CDR1 is SGDLS and CDR2 is YYNGEE. The CDR3 consists of 17 residues. Unmatched junction bases numbered 14, after V lost 4 bases and J lost 9 bases. Written as DNA, the CDR3 is TGTGCCAGCAGCACCCACTCCGACAGGGGGTCGGGTTCACCCCTCCACTTT. Residues: CASSTHSDRGSGSPLHF. Full variable domain (missing parts from reference TRBV9 and TRBJ1-6): DSGVTQTPKHLITATGQRVTLRCSPRSGDLSVYWYQQSLDQGLQFLIQYYNGEERAKGNILERFSAQQFPDLHSELNLSSLELGDSALYFCASSTHSDRGSGSPLHFGNGTRLTVT.

This clone was found once. The chain recombines TRBV12-3 or TRBV12-4 with TRBJ2-7; perhaps TRBD1 as D (5 bases). With 6 bases removed from V and 4 bases from J, the gap between germline ends came to 7 bases. This CDR3 region has 11 residues. The CDR3 DNA reads as TGTGCCAGCAGCACAGGTTACGAGCAGTACTTC. As protein: CASSTGYEQYF.

The rearrangement joins TRBV6-5 to TRBJ1-2, with TRBD1 matching over 7 bases. J lost 1 base, V lost 6 bases, and 8 bases had no gene match. CDR3 length: 15 residues. Germline CDR1 reads MNHEY; CDR2 reads SVGAGI. The CDR3 nucleotides are TGTGCCAGCAGACCCAGACAGGGAGATAACTATGGCTACACCTTC. Protein: CASRPRQGDNYGYTF.

The CDR3 protein is CASSDPALEGAGMNTEAFF. The CDR3 bases are TGTGCCAGCAGTGACCCTGCCCTCGAAGGAGCAGGGATGAACACTGAAGCTTTCTTT. This chain links TRBV6-4 with TRBJ1-1; tentatively, D is TRBD1 (5 bases). Trimming took 2 bases from V and 0 from J, leaving 22 bases between them. This CDR3 contains 19 residues. From germline, CDR1 is MRHNA and CDR2 SNTAGT.

The chain has TRBV6-5 and TRBJ1-3; 8 bases are shared with TRBD1. Germline CDR1 and CDR2: MNHEY and SVGAGI. After removal of 10 bases from V and 0 bases from J, the junction contained 8 bases not matched to a gene. This CDR3 region has 15 residues. In DNA form, the CDR3 reads TGTGCCACCTACCCGACAGGGGTCTCTGGAAACACCATATATTTT. It is translated as CATYPTGVSGNTIYF.

In its sample, this clone was seen once. The V call is TRBV2, the J call TRBJ2-4; 12 nucleotides line up with TRBD2. With V trimmed by 3 bases and J by 5 bases, 11 bases remained unmatched. Germline assignment: CDR1 SNHLY and CDR2 FYNNEI. The CDR3 length is 18 residues. CDR3 in DNA: TGTGCCAGCAGTGAGGGGTTGGCTAGCGGGGGGGCCGAAAACATTCAGTACTTC. This encodes CASSEGLASGGAENIQYF.

V is TRBV28 and J is TRBJ1-5, with D possibly matching TRBD1 (5 bases). V dropped 2 bases and J dropped 0 bases, with 14 bases sitting between them. The length of the CDR3 is 17 residues. Germline V gene sequence: CDR1 MDHEN, CDR2 SYDVKM. The CDR3 nucleotides read TGTGCCAGCAGTTTAGGGTTAGGGGCATATAGCAATCAGCCCCAGCATTTT. Its protein is CASSLGLGAYSNQPQHF.

The J gene is TRBJ1-3, the V gene TRBV25-1; D is ambiguous. Trimming left V 3 bases short and J 0 bases short, with 9 bases between. Germline CDR1 reads MGHDK; CDR2 reads SYGVNS. This CDR3 is built from 15 residues. The CDR3 sequence: CASSDQRNSGNTIYF. CDR3 coding DNA: TGTGCCAGCAGTGATCAGAGGAACTCTGGAAACACCATATATTTT.

This clone showed up just a few times. The chain uses TRBV6-1 and TRBJ1-2; no firm D call. The CDR3 is 16 amino acids. Germline V CDR1 and CDR2: MNHNS, SASEGT. With 2 bases removed from V and 5 bases from J, the gap between germline ends came to 18 bases. CDR3 nucleotide sequence: TGTGCCAGCAGTGAAAGGCTCGAGGGCGTGCCATATGGCTACACCTTC. It specifies CASSERLEGVPYGYTF.

The chain recombines TRBV11-3 with TRBJ2-7; D ambiguous. Germline V lookup: CDR1 SGHNT, CDR2 YENEEA. The CDR3 sequence is 13 residues long. Trimming took off 4 bases at V and 2 bases at J, with 9 bases between the two ends. CDR3 sequence reads: CASSWAQAYEQYF. The CDR3 nucleotides read TGTGCCAGCAGCTGGGCACAAGCCTACGAGCAGTACTTC. The entire variable domain, with the rest obtained from reference TRBV11-3 and TRBJ2-7, is as follows: EAGVVQSPRYKIIEKKQPVAFWCNPISGHNTLYWYLQNLGQGPELLIRYENEEAVDDSQLPKDRFSAERLKGVDSTLKIQPAELGDSAVYLCASSWAQAYEQYFGPGTRLTVT.

This rearrangement joins TRBV7-8 to TRBJ2-7; 9 bases are a match to TRBD1. The CDR3 extends over 14 amino acids. Germline assignment: CDR1 SGHVS and CDR2 FQNEAQ. V was pared by 6 bases and J by 4 bases, with 7 bases of the junction left unmatched. The CDR3 bases are TGTGCCAGCAGGCCGGGACAGGGCCATTACGAGCAGTACTTC. As protein: CASRPGQGHYEQYF.

This clone was seen more than once but under ten times. The chain combines TRBV4-1 with TRBJ2-3; possibly TRBD2 for D (6 bases). The CDR3 extends over 14 amino acids. V lost 4 bases, J lost 5 bases, and 13 bases lay in between. CDR1 is MGHRA and CDR2 is YSYEKL in the germline V gene. The chain's CDR3 is CASSPGPGVDTQYF. The CDR3 DNA reads as TGCGCCAGCAGCCCGGGCCCGGGGGTAGATACGCAGTATTTT.

V is TRBV9 and J is TRBJ1-2, with D possibly matching TRBD1 (6 bases). Germline V gene data show CDR1 as SGDLS and CDR2 as YYNGEE. The V and J ends lost 0 bases and 7 bases respectively, with 16 bases between them. This CDR3 region has 15 residues. The CDR3: CASSVAMGALGGYTF. DNA of the CDR3: TGTGCCAGCAGCGTAGCTATGGGGGCTCTCGGTGGCTACACCTTC.

The chain has TRBV7-2 and TRBJ2-1; a weak D match, TRBD2 (7 bases). The germline V and J ends were trimmed by 2 bases and 6 bases, with 14 bases remaining between them. The CDR3 consists of 15 residues. Germline V gene sequence: CDR1 SGHTA, CDR2 FQGNSA. The CDR3 spells CASSLSWGGANEQFF. The CDR3 DNA reads TGTGCCAGCAGCTTAAGCTGGGGGGGGGCCAATGAGCAGTTCTTC.

CDR3 loop: CASSMGQDNSPLHF. The DNA for the CDR3 is TGTGCCAGTAGTATGGGGCAGGATAATTCACCCCTCCACTTT. This rearrangement joins TRBV19 to TRBJ1-6, with D maybe TRBD1 (5 bases). This CDR3 is 14 amino acids long. V was cut by 3 bases and J by 5 bases, with 8 bases left in between. Germline V gene data show CDR1 as LNHDA and CDR2 as SQIVND (reference sequence).

V and J are TRBV5-1 and TRBJ2-1, with D possibly matching TRBD2 (6 bases). CDR1 and CDR2 (germline): SGHRS, YFSETQ. This CDR3 has 17 residues. V shed 1 base and J shed 3 bases, with 17 bases lying between them. The CDR3, as DNA: TGCGCCAGCAGCTTGAGGACTATGCCCCGGAACTACAATGAGCAGTTCTTC. The encoded protein is CASSLRTMPRNYNEQFF.

V gene TRBV7-9 combines with J gene TRBJ1-3; 8 bases align to TRBD1. The CDR3 loop spans 13 amino acids. Germline assignment: CDR1 SEHNR and CDR2 FQNEAQ (reference sequence). Trimming took 7 bases from V and 9 from J; bases not matched to a gene: 8. DNA for the CDR3: TGTGCCAGCAACATCCGGCAGGGGGCCACCATATATTTT. Translated, it gives CASNIRQGATIYF.

The gene calls are TRBV3-1 (or the pseudogene TRBV3-2) and TRBJ1-3; TRBD1 agrees at 8 bases. V gave up 0 bases and J gave up 4 bases; unmatched junction bases: 8. The length of the CDR3 is 17 residues. CDR1 LGHDT and CDR2 YNNKEL come from the germline V gene (reference sequence). The CDR3 region has the DNA TGTGCCAGCAGCCAAGATTACCCTGGGACAGGAGGAAACACCATATATTTT. Protein product: CASSQDYPGTGGNTIYF.

The gene calls are TRBV5-1 and TRBJ1-2; unclear D gene. The CDR3 length is 12 residues. V gave up 4 bases and J gave up 2 bases, with 6 bases separating them. Germline lookup yields CDR1 SGHRS and CDR2 YFSETQ. The CDR3 region is CASSLQNYGYTF. The CDR3 nucleotides are TGCGCCAGCAGCCTTCAGAACTATGGCTACACCTTC.

The chain links TRBV7-2 to TRBJ1-1; the D is unclear. The germline V gene has CDR1 SGHTA and CDR2 FQGNSA. Trimming stripped 1 base from V and 3 bases from J, with 6 bases between. The CDR3 covers 13 residues. The CDR3 loop is CASSLVGDTEAFF. For the CDR3, the DNA is TGTGCCAGCAGCTTAGTCGGGGACACTGAAGCTTTCTTT.

The rearrangement uses TRBV12-5 and TRBJ1-1; D remains ambiguous. V dropped 6 bases and J dropped 2 bases, with 13 bases sitting between them. This CDR3 is built from 14 residues. Per germline, CDR1 LGHNT and CDR2 FRNRAP. CDR3: CASGAGGRNTEAFF. CDR3 in DNA: TGTGCTAGTGGCGCCGGAGGGCGAAACACTGAAGCTTTCTTT.

CDR3 nucleotides: TGCGCCAGCAGTCAATTTCCCCGGGACAGGGAAGATGTGGAGACCCAGTACTTC. Its protein is CASSQFPRDREDVETQYF. This chain connects TRBV23-1 to TRBJ2-5, with 9 nucleotides matching TRBD1. TRBV23-1 is known as an ORF, though its function is uncertain. The CDR3 runs to 18 residues. With 1 base clipped from V and 5 bases from J, the junction kept 14 bases outside the gene matches.

The V call is TRBV27, the J call TRBJ2-7; 12 bases match TRBD2. CDR3 size: 14 residues. CDR1 is MNHEY, CDR2 SMNVEV, per germline (reference sequence). V trimming: 8 bases; J trimming: 7 bases; junction bases outside the gene matches: 9. CDR3 bases: TGTGCCAGCCGACTAGCGGGGGCACCAGTGGAGCAGTACTTC. This translates into CASRLAGAPVEQYF.

V gene TRBV4-3 combines with J gene TRBJ1-6; 8 bases line up with TRBD1. The CDR3 is 16 amino acids. Looked up from germline, CDR1 is LGHNA and CDR2 is YSLEER. With 4 bases clipped from V and 0 bases from J, the junction kept 2 bases outside the gene matches. The CDR3 is CASSPGTGSYNSPLHF. The DNA for the CDR3 is TGCGCCAGCAGCCCCGGGACAGGCTCCTATAATTCACCCCTCCACTTT.

The J gene is TRBJ2-5, the V gene TRBV10-3; D uncertain. V shed 6 bases and J shed 2 bases, with 10 bases lying between them. CDR1 is ENHRY and CDR2 is SYGVKD in the germline V gene. The CDR3 runs 13 residues. CDR3 nucleotides: TGTGCCATCAGAGCAGGCTTGCAAGAGACCCAGTACTTC. This gives the protein CAIRAGLQETQYF.